The 14 T cell receptor beta chains in this list originate from one sample, sequenced in a study of blood T cell repertoires in COVID-19 (TCRdb year 2020). To prepare the library, the immunoSEQ multiplex PCR assay was applied. TCRdb provides this immuneACCESS table in a form limited to in-frame rearrangements. Some clones are lacking; in checked studies, under half of them reflect an unresolved V gene, and why the rest are absent is not known. The sample table contains more than 200,000 clones; only one count was recorded for approximately 90% of them. The top ten hold roughly 10% of the sample. The sequenced sample was peripheral blood. The receptors were sampled from a man between 50 and 59 years old with COVID-19, enrolled during active disease.

In its sample, this clone was seen once. The CDR3 reads CASSPRAGQGQFF. CDR3 DNA: TGTGCCAGCTCACCACGGGCAGGGCAAGGGCAGTTCTTC. This chain joins TRBV18 and TRBJ2-1, with D perhaps TRBD1 (5 bases). Germline-derived CDR1 and CDR2 are KGHSH and LQKENI. The V and J ends lost 1 base and 12 bases respectively, with 13 bases between them. This CDR3 region has 13 residues.

The genes are TRBV7-3 and TRBJ2-2; 13 bases agree with TRBD2. The CDR3 sequence is 17 residues long. CDR1 is SGHTA, CDR2 FQGTGA, per germline. The ends lost 4 bases at V and 1 base at J; junction bases unmatched: 3. CDR3 DNA sequence: TGTGCCAGCAGCTATCGGACTAGCGGGGGGAACACCGGGGAGCTGTTTTTT. Translated, it gives CASSYRTSGGNTGELFF.

CDR3 sequence reads: CATSRDDQETQYF. The CDR3 coding sequence is TGTGCCACCAGCAGAGACGACCAAGAGACCCAGTACTTC. J is TRBJ2-5 and V is TRBV15, with D hard to call. V lost 0 bases and J lost 0, with 2 bases in between. Germline assignment: CDR1 LNHNV and CDR2 YYDKDF (reference sequence). The CDR3 totals 13 residues. The whole variable domain, filled in from reference TRBV15 and TRBJ2-5, reads DAMVIQNPRYQVTQFGKPVTLSCSQTLNHNVMYWYQQKSSQAPKLLFHYYDKDFNNEADTPDNFQSRRPNTSFCFLDIRSPGLGDTAMYLCATSRDDQETQYFGPGTRLLVL.

J is TRBJ1-1 and V is TRBV6-5, with no clear D. Germline CDR1 MNHEY, CDR2 SVGAGI. The CDR3 has 13 amino acids. V lost 2 bases, J lost 3 bases, and 7 bases lay in between. Here the CDR3 DNA reads TGTGCCAGCAGTTACAACGGGGACACTGAAGCTTTCTTT. Protein product: CASSYNGDTEAFF.

Written as DNA, the CDR3 is TGTGCCACATACGAAGAATTCGGGGAGCAGTACTTC. Amino acids: CATYEEFGEQYF. The J gene is TRBJ2-7, the V gene TRBV6-5, with D uncertain. V shed 10 bases and J shed 7 bases, with 17 bases lying between them. The V gene's germline CDR1 is MNHEY and CDR2 SVGAGI. This CDR3 contains 12 residues.

V and J are TRBV3-1 (or the pseudogene TRBV3-2) and TRBJ2-2; D remains ambiguous. The V gene's germline CDR1 is LGHDT and CDR2 YNNKEL (reference sequence). The CDR3 totals 13 residues. Trimming left V 5 bases short and J 4 bases short, with 8 bases between. In DNA, the CDR3 is TGTGCCAGCAGCGTACACGTCACCGGGGAGCTGTTTTTT. Residues: CASSVHVTGELFF.

The rearrangement uses TRBV5-1 and TRBJ2-3; 9 nucleotides match TRBD1. The CDR3 spans 17 residues. Germline V gene lookup returns CDR1 SGHRS and CDR2 YFSETQ. V lost 4 bases to trimming and J lost 2 bases; unmatched junction nucleotides: 11. The CDR3 region is CASSTIQGAGPTDTQYF. The DNA of the CDR3 is TGCGCCAGCAGCACCATACAGGGGGCGGGCCCCACAGATACGCAGTATTTT.

This chain links TRBV6-2 or TRBV6-3 with TRBJ1-4; D is unclear. Trimming cost V 5 bases and J 0 bases, with 10 bases left between them. The CDR3 runs to 15 residues. From germline, CDR1 is MNHEY and CDR2 SVGEGT. DNA of the CDR3: TGTGCCAGCAGTCGGGTGAGCCCAACTAATGAAAAACTGTTTTTT. It translates to CASSRVSPTNEKLFF.

The chain employs TRBV29-1 and TRBJ2-7; D unclear. V was trimmed by 5 bases and J by 0 bases, leaving 14 bases between them. Germline-derived CDR1 and CDR2 are SQVTM and ANQGSEA. CDR3 size: 14 residues. The CDR3: CSVLESLNSYEQYF. The DNA of the CDR3 is TGCAGCGTTCTCGAGAGCCTAAACTCCTACGAGCAGTACTTC.

The chain combines TRBV10-3 with TRBJ1-1; 8 bases agree with TRBD1. Germline V gene sequence: CDR1 ENHRY, CDR2 SYGVKD. This CDR3 region has 13 residues. The V segment lost 4 bases and the J segment 7 bases; nucleotides outside the gene matches: 5. The CDR3 is CAISAGGGFEAFF. In DNA form, the CDR3 reads TGTGCCATCAGTGCAGGGGGCGGCTTTGAAGCTTTCTTT.

Points on this clone: Other DNA sequences in the same sample also yield this CDR3. The rearrangement links TRBV29-1 to TRBJ2-3, with TRBD2 as a possible D gene (6 bases). The germline V gene has CDR1 SQVTM and CDR2 ANQGSEA. Trimming took 3 bases from V and 4 from J, leaving 11 bases between them. The CDR3 runs 13 residues. CDR3 nucleotide sequence: TGCAGCGTTGATAGCGGAAGACCAGATACGCAGTATTTT. This codes for CSVDSGRPDTQYF.

V is TRBV23-1 and J is TRBJ2-3, with TRBD1 as a possible D gene (5 bases). TRBV23-1 is given ORF status, its function remaining uncertain. CDR3 length: 14 residues. V dropped 1 base and J dropped 2 bases, with 7 bases sitting between them. The CDR3 region is CASSQWGLTDTQYF. CDR3 coding DNA: TGCGCCAGCAGTCAATGGGGCCTCACAGATACGCAGTATTTT.

The rearrangement joins TRBV5-6 to TRBJ1-1; TRBD1 agrees at 7 bases. There are 14 residues in the CDR3. Germline V gene sequence: CDR1 SGHDT, CDR2 YYEEEE. Trimming removed 3 bases from V and 7 bases from J; junction bases left unmatched: 9. CDR3 sequence reads: CASSSSDRALEAFF. CDR3 nucleotide sequence: TGTGCCAGCAGCTCCAGCGACAGGGCTCTTGAAGCTTTCTTT.

The gene calls are TRBV5-1 and TRBJ2-7; perhaps TRBD1 as D (5 bases). Germline V CDR1 and CDR2: SGHRS, YFSETQ. The CDR3 consists of 14 residues. With 4 bases removed from V and 3 bases from J, the gap between germline ends came to 14 bases. CDR3 in amino acids: CASSGQGILYEQYF. The DNA of the CDR3 is TGCGCCAGCAGCGGCCAGGGAATACTCTACGAGCAGTACTTC.